This TCR beta chain is from a study of early T cells in non-severe SARS-CoV-2 infection. At the level of the study: The study sequenced bulk RNA from unsorted whole blood, with chains unpaired. Findings of the study overall: Database matching using VDJdb favored anti-spike CD8 responses, with private and CD4 specificities left missing.

Attachment of unique molecular identifiers to individual cDNA molecules was performed. TCRdb used MiXCR to reprocess the 5' RACE reads, holding one entry per CDR3 protein. The sample yields about 71,000 distinct CDR3 sequences, over 10% seen once. This clonotype appeared a few times. The antigen is undetermined. The V gene end was trimmed by 5 bases and the J gene end by 5 bases; junction bases not matched to a gene: 4. The CDR3 loop spans 13 amino acids. Per germline, CDR1 SEHNR and CDR2 FQNEAQ (reference sequence). This material consisted of whole blood, taken at baseline. The receptor's source is an adult who was a healthcare worker with PCR-confirmed SARS-CoV-2 infection or an uninfected control (not recorded which). The V and J genes are TRBV7-9 and TRBJ2-5, with 8 bases identical to TRBD1. The CDR3 DNA is TGTGCCAGCAGCGTGAACAGGGGGGAGACCCAGTACTTC. Encoded protein: CASSVNRGETQYF.